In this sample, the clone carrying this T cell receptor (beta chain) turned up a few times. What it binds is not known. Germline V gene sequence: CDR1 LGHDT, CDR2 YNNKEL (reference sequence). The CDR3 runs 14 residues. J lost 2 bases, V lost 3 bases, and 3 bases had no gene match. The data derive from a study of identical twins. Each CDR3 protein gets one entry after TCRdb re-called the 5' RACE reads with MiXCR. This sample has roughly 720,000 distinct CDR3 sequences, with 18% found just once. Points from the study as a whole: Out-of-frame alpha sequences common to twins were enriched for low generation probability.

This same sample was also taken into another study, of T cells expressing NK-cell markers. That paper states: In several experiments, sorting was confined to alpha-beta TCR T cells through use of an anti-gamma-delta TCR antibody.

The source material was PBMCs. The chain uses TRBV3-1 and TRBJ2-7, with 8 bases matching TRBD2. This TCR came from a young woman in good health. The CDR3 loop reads CASSHQGLAYEQYF. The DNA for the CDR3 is TGTGCCAGCAGCCATCAGGGACTAGCCTACGAGCAGTACTTC.